One sample yielded the 21 T cell receptor beta chains listed below, sequenced in a study of T-cell memory formation after mild COVID-19. MiXCR, applied by TCRdb to the 5' RACE reads, yields one record per CDR3 protein. The sample comprises over 500,000 distinct CDR3 sequences, around 16% of which are singletons, and about 8.1% rests with the top ten. The sequencing input was PBMCs or a T cell subset sorted from them (not recorded which). The receptors here all came from an adult woman who had mild COVID-19 (a few samples of this study predate the infection). Cell type and time point are not known.

The V and J genes are TRBV20-1 and TRBJ2-7; no definite D call. CDR3 length equals 15 residues. In germline, CDR1 is DFQATT, CDR2 SNEGSKA (reference sequence). V gave up 5 bases and J gave up 2 bases, with 19 bases separating them. The DNA for the CDR3 is TGCAGTGCTCCCGGAGAGCTGGATGAGACCTACGAGCAGTACTTC. This gives the protein CSAPGELDETYEQYF.

The chain couples TRBV5-1 to TRBJ2-7; 12 positions agree with TRBD1. V shed 0 bases and J 7 bases; nucleotides not matched to a gene: 8. Germline lookup yields CDR1 SGHRS and CDR2 YFSETQ. This CDR3 is built from 16 residues. CDR3 amino acids: CASSLVWGQGAGEQYF. CDR3 DNA: TGCGCCAGCAGCTTGGTCTGGGGACAGGGGGCGGGAGAGCAGTACTTC.

The chain combines TRBV25-1 with TRBJ1-1, with D unclear. Deletions cut 7 bases from V and 0 bases from J, with 12 bases between. Germline V gene data show CDR1 as MGHDK and CDR2 as SYGVNS. This CDR3 contains 14 residues. CDR3 protein: CASIPGRMNTEAFF. In DNA, the CDR3 is TGTGCCAGCATTCCAGGCAGGATGAACACTGAAGCTTTCTTT.

This clonotype has a single count. The rearrangement links TRBV27 to TRBJ2-7; D is perhaps TRBD1 or TRBD2 (5 bases each). Germline V gene lookup returns CDR1 MNHEY and CDR2 SMNVEV (reference sequence). V dropped 8 bases and J dropped 5 bases, with 22 bases sitting between them. There are 15 residues in the CDR3. The CDR3 sequence: CASSLVKQARDEQYF. CDR3 DNA: TGTGCCAGCTCGTTAGTTAAACAGGCGAGGGACGAGCAGTACTTC.

In its sample, this clonotype was seen many times. CDR3 sequence reads: CASSPGTGVGAYEQYF. The CDR3 bases are TGTGCCAGCAGCCCCGGGACAGGGGTGGGGGCCTACGAGCAGTACTTC. The V call is TRBV7-6, the J call TRBJ2-7; 10 bases are a match to TRBD1. Germline V lookup: CDR1 SGHVS, CDR2 FNYEAQ. The ends lost 5 bases at V and 2 bases at J; junction bases unmatched: 9. This CDR3 region has 16 residues.

The rearrangement joins TRBV24-1 to TRBJ1-2, with D unresolved. There are 13 residues in the CDR3. V lost 2 bases and J lost 4, with 7 bases in between. Germline CDR1 reads KGHDR; CDR2 reads SFDVKD. CDR3 sequence: CATSDWMSYGYTF. The CDR3 DNA reads as TGTGCCACCAGTGATTGGATGAGCTATGGCTACACCTTC.

This clonotype came up a few times. The V gene is TRBV5-1, the J gene TRBJ2-1; TRBD1 aligns across 10 bases. This CDR3 comprises 17 residues. CDR1 and CDR2 from the germline V gene are SGHRS and YFSETQ. The V gene end was trimmed by 5 bases and the J gene end by 4 bases; junction bases not matched to a gene: 12. The CDR3, as DNA: TGCGCCAGCAGTCGAAGTACGGGACAGGGGAAGTACAATGAGCAGTTCTTC. Protein sequence: CASSRSTGQGKYNEQFF. The full variable domain, completed using reference TRBV5-1 and TRBJ2-1, is KAGVTQTPRYLIKTRGQQVTLSCSPISGHRSVSWYQQTPGQGLQFLFEYFSETQRNKGNFPGRFSGRQFSNSRSEMNVSTLELGDSALYLCASSRSTGQGKYNEQFFGPGTRLTVL.

This clonotype appeared a few times. The chain employs TRBV7-9 and TRBJ2-2; tentatively, D is TRBD1 (6 bases). V lost 10 bases and J 0 bases, leaving 18 bases between the germline ends. The CDR3 sequence is 16 residues long. The V gene's germline CDR1 is SEHNR and CDR2 FQNEAQ (reference sequence). CDR3 in DNA: TGTGCCACGAAACAGACAGGTTACGCGAACACCGGGGAGCTGTTTTTT. Amino acids: CATKQTGYANTGELFF.

This clonotype was recorded many times. The chain links TRBV7-2 to TRBJ2-1; 9 bases fit TRBD1. Germline CDR1 and CDR2: SGHTA and FQGNSA. The CDR3 has 16 residues. The trim removed 4 bases at V and 4 bases at J, leaving 8 bases unmatched. CDR3 nucleotides: TGTGCCAGCAGCTCCAGGACAGGGGCCGCATACAATGAGCAGTTCTTC. This translates into CASSSRTGAAYNEQFF.

This clonotype was seen only a few times. The rearrangement joins TRBV27 to TRBJ1-5; D is uncertain. V lost 5 bases and J 6 bases, leaving 11 bases between the germline ends. CDR1 is MNHEY, CDR2 SMNVEV, per germline (reference sequence). The CDR3 has 13 residues. The CDR3 is CASSVNSGQPQHF. The CDR3 DNA reads TGTGCCAGCAGTGTTAACAGTGGTCAGCCCCAGCATTTT.

This clonotype was seen only a few times. This chain connects TRBV3-1 to TRBJ2-1; maybe TRBD2 (6 bases). In germline, CDR1 is LGHDT, CDR2 YNNKEL (reference sequence). The CDR3 is made up of 16 amino acids. V was pared by 4 bases and J by 8 bases, with 21 bases between. The CDR3 loop is CASSPFPTSLNHEQFF. As DNA, the CDR3 is TGTGCCAGCAGCCCCTTCCCGACTAGTCTGAACCATGAGCAGTTCTTC.

The table lists this clonotype with a count of one. This chain joins TRBV7-2 and TRBJ1-2; TRBD1 matches 8 bases. The CDR3 is 14 residues long. V dropped 5 bases and J dropped 8; count of bases not matched to a gene: 10. From germline, CDR1 is SGHTA and CDR2 FQGNSA. The CDR3 DNA reads as TGTGCCAGCAGCCCTGACCACAGGGGGGAAGGCTACACCTTC. Translation gives CASSPDHRGEGYTF. Full variable domain (rest looked up from reference TRBV7-2 and TRBJ1-2): GAGVSQSPSNKVTEKGKDVELRCDPISGHTALYWYRQSLGQGLEFLIYFQGNSAPDKSGLPSDRFSAERTGGSVSTLTIQRTQQEDSAVYLCASSPDHRGEGYTFGSGTRLTVV.

V usage is TRBV12-3 or TRBV12-4 and J usage is TRBJ2-7, with 9 bases identical to TRBD2. The J segment lost 4 bases and the V segment lost 6 bases, leaving 16 bases of the junction unmatched. This CDR3 has 17 amino acids. Here the CDR3 DNA reads TGTGCCAGCAGCCTAGTGGTCTTGCGGGAGGGCCCTTACGAGCAGTACTTC. Its protein product is CASSLVVLREGPYEQYF.

In its sample, this clonotype was seen a few times. The chain has TRBV12-3 or TRBV12-4 and TRBJ2-1; 8 positions match TRBD2. V shed 5 bases and J 6 bases; nucleotides not matched to a gene: 6. This CDR3 spans 14 amino acids. The CDR3 DNA follows: TGTGCCAGCAGTCCCGGGGGGGGAGGCAATGAGCAGTTCTTC. It codes for CASSPGGGGNEQFF.

V gene TRBV5-1 combines with J gene TRBJ1-1; 9 bases agree with TRBD1. The CDR3 extends over 16 amino acids. Germline V gives CDR1 SGHRS, CDR2 YFSETQ. V shed 3 bases and J 1 base; nucleotides not matched to a gene: 7. The CDR3 nucleotides are TGCGCCAGCAGCTCGACCCCGGGACAGGGGAACACTGAAGCTTTCTTT. Its protein is CASSSTPGQGNTEAFF.

The sample holds a few counts of this clonotype. The chain uses TRBV7-2 and TRBJ2-7, with 10 bases aligning to TRBD2. V lost 7 bases to trimming and J lost 9 bases; unmatched junction nucleotides: 15. The CDR3 is 15 residues long. The germline V gene has CDR1 SGHTA and CDR2 FQGNSA. CDR3 protein: CASTASGSMIVRQYF. The DNA for the CDR3 is TGTGCCAGCACCGCTAGCGGGAGCATGATAGTCCGGCAGTACTTC. Together with reference TRBV7-2 and TRBJ2-7, the CDR3 gives the full variable domain: GAGVSQSPSNKVTEKGKDVELRCDPISGHTALYWYRQSLGQGLEFLIYFQGNSAPDKSGLPSDRFSAERTGGSVSTLTIQRTQQEDSAVYLCASTASGSMIVRQYFGPGTRLTVT.

This clonotype was seen more than once but under ten times. The gene calls are TRBV5-5 and TRBJ2-2, with TRBD1 matching over 9 bases. CDR1 is SGHKS, CDR2 YYEKEE, per germline (reference sequence). Germline trimming cut 4 bases from V and 7 bases from J; bases unmatched to any gene: 11. The CDR3 sequence is 16 residues long. The CDR3 nucleotides read TGTGCCAGCAGCGATCAAACAGGGGGCAGGAGCGGGGAGCTGTTTTTT. As protein: CASSDQTGGRSGELFF.

This clonotype has just a few counts. V gene TRBV11-3 combines with J gene TRBJ2-7; maybe TRBD1 (5 bases). The CDR3 spans 11 residues. V lost 4 bases and J lost 5, with 6 bases in between. Looked up from germline, CDR1 is SGHNT and CDR2 is YENEEA. The CDR3 DNA reads as TGTGCCAGCAGCTGGGGCCACGAGCAGTACTTC. Protein product: CASSWGHEQYF.

The rearrangement joins TRBV4-1 to TRBJ1-1, with a weak D call TRBD1 (5 bases). This CDR3 comprises 16 residues. Germline assignment: CDR1 MGHRA and CDR2 YSYEKL. Trimming removed 1 base from V and 10 bases from J, with 22 bases in between. The CDR3 DNA sequence: TGCGCCAGCAGCCAAGCGTCGGGACGCCTAATCCCTGTAGCTTTCTTT. Translated: CASSQASGRLIPVAFF.

This clonotype was detected a few times. Compared with germline, one end of the junction differs, possibly owing to a read error. V is TRBV3-1 and J is TRBJ2-5; no firm D call. In germline, CDR1 is LGHDT, CDR2 YNNKEL (reference sequence). The length of the CDR3 is 13 residues. The CDR3 nucleotides are TGTGCCAGCAGCCAAGACCTCTCCGACCACTTAAACTTC. Translation gives CASSQDLSDHLNF.

The rearrangement joins TRBV27 to TRBJ2-1; 15 bases match TRBD2. Germline assignment: CDR1 MNHEY and CDR2 SMNVEV (reference sequence). V lost 3 bases, J lost 1 base, and 7 bases stayed unmatched. The CDR3 length is 19 residues. CDR3 DNA sequence: TGTGCCAGCAGTTTCCGGACTAGCGGGAGGGCCATATCCTACAATGAGCAGTTCTTC. Encoded protein: CASSFRTSGRAISYNEQFF.